This record concerns one T cell receptor (beta chain) sequence. What it binds is not known. TCR beta CDR3 sequences were amplified from RNA transcripts. A set of HTBI primers served as the primers for a first-round RT-PCR of the TCR CDR3. TCRdb reanalysed the multiplex PCR reads using MiXCR and keeps one entry per CDR3 protein. The data show hundreds of thousands of distinct CDR3 sequences, approximately 20% seen once. These data are taken from a study of T cells in Graves' hyperthyroidism and ophthalmopathy. Study-level points and caveats: Most thyroid clonotypes with frequency above 0.001 were detected in blood.

CDR1 SNHLY and CDR2 FYNNEI come from the germline V gene. The CDR3 contains 14 residues. V was pared by 7 bases and J by 7 bases, with 4 bases of the junction left unmatched. Enrolled ophthalmopathy patients presented with a Clinical Activity Score of at least 3, a NOSPECS grade of at least 4, and disease duration under 3 months. Used for diagnoses were clinical symptoms, serum thyroxine and TRAb, thyroid ultrasound and orbital computed tomography. Material for sequencing was blood. The sequence came from a man aged 40-50 years with Graves' ophthalmopathy. This chain links TRBV2 with TRBJ1-4, with TRBD1 identical over 12 bases. CDR3 in amino acids: CASIGTGGTEKLFF. The CDR3 nucleotides are TGTGCCAGCATTGGGACAGGGGGCACTGAAAAACTGTTTTTT. Variable domain in full (rest from reference TRBV2 and TRBJ1-4): EPEVTQTPSHQVTQMGQEVILRCVPISNHLYFYWYRQILGQKVEFLVSFYNNEISEKSEIFDDQFSVERPDGSNFTLKIRSTKLEDSAMYFCASIGTGGTEKLFFGSGTQLSVL.